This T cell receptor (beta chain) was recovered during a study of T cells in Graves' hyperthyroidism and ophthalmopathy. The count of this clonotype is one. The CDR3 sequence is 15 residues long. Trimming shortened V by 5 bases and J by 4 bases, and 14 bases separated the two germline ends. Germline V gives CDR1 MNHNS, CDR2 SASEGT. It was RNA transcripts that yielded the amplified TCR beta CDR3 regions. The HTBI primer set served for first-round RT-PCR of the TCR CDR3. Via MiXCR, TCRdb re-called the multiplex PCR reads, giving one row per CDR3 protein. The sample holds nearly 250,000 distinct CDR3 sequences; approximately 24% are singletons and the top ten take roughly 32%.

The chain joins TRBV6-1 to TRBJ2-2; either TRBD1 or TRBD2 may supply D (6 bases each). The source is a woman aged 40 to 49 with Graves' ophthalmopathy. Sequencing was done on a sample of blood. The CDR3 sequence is CASSTGARVTGELFF. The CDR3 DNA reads TGTGCCAGCAGTACGGGGGCCCGAGTCACCGGGGAGCTGTTTTTT.